A single sample gave rise to the 10 T cell receptor beta chains below, sequenced in a study of blood T cell repertoires in COVID-19. TCRdb's table, derived via immunoSEQ multiplex PCR, lists solely in-frame clones and lacks some. The table lists a few hundred thousand clones, 70% to 90% of them singletons. The sample was peripheral blood. Receptor source: a woman between 40 and 55 years old who had recovered from COVID-19.

V is TRBV7-2 and J is TRBJ2-1; 8 bases are a match to TRBD2. Germline V gene data show CDR1 as SGHTA and CDR2 as FQGNSA. After removal of 4 bases from V and 3 bases from J, the junction contained 5 bases not matched to a gene. The CDR3 has 15 residues. The CDR3 loop is CASSSLAGGYNEQFF. The CDR3, as DNA: TGTGCCAGCAGCTCCCTGGCGGGAGGCTACAATGAGCAGTTCTTC. Full variable domain (missing parts from reference TRBV7-2 and TRBJ2-1): GAGVSQSPSNKVTEKGKDVELRCDPISGHTALYWYRQSLGQGLEFLIYFQGNSAPDKSGLPSDRFSAERTGGSVSTLTIQRTQQEDSAVYLCASSSLAGGYNEQFFGPGTRLTVL.

This chain joins TRBV7-9 and TRBJ2-1, with 13 nucleotides matching TRBD2. The germline gives CDR1 SEHNR, CDR2 FQNEAQ (reference sequence). The CDR3 is made up of 16 amino acids. V shed 5 bases and J 4 bases; nucleotides not matched to a gene: 5. CDR3 residues: CASSTGLAGVYNEQFF. The CDR3 coding sequence is TGTGCCAGCAGCACCGGACTAGCGGGAGTGTACAATGAGCAGTTCTTC.

The V call is TRBV4-1, the J call TRBJ1-2; 9 nucleotides align to TRBD1. This CDR3 has 16 amino acids. Germline V gives CDR1 MGHRA, CDR2 YSYEKL. With V trimmed by 0 bases and J by 8 bases, 10 bases remained unmatched. The CDR3 here is CASSQEPPRDREGYTF. The CDR3 DNA reads TGCGCCAGCAGCCAAGAGCCGCCCCGGGACAGGGAGGGCTACACCTTC.

The gene calls are TRBV9 and TRBJ1-4; TRBD1 aligns across 7 bases. The J segment lost 5 bases and the V segment lost 0 bases, leaving 4 bases of the junction unmatched. This CDR3 contains 15 residues. Per germline, CDR1 SGDLS and CDR2 YYNGEE. The CDR3 region is CASSVDRGPNEKLFF. As DNA, the CDR3 is TGTGCCAGCAGCGTAGACAGGGGCCCCAATGAAAAACTGTTTTTT.

The chain recombines TRBV29-1 with TRBJ1-1, with 9 bases identical to TRBD1. This CDR3 region has 14 residues. V gave up 5 bases and J gave up 1 base; unmatched junction bases: 5. Per the germline V gene, CDR1 is SQVTM and CDR2 is ANQGSEA. Here the CDR3 reads CSVPRTGANTEAFF. Here the CDR3 DNA reads TGCAGCGTTCCTCGGACAGGGGCGAACACTGAAGCTTTCTTT. The variable domain in full, with the rest retrieved from reference TRBV29-1 and TRBJ1-1, is SAVISQKPSRDICQRGTSLTIQCQVDSQVTMMFWYRQQPGQSLTLIATANQGSEATYESGFVIDKFPISRPNLTFSTLTVSNMSPEDSSIYLCSVPRTGANTEAFFGQGTRLTVV.

The chain uses TRBV7-2 and TRBJ2-5; tentatively, D is TRBD2 (5 bases). CDR1 is SGHTA and CDR2 is FQGNSA in the germline V gene. This CDR3 comprises 14 residues. The ends were cut back, 1 base at V and 3 bases at J, with 9 bases in the middle. The CDR3 DNA follows: TGTGCCAGCAGCTTAGGGGCGGGCAAAGAGACCCAGTACTTC. This sequence encodes CASSLGAGKETQYF.

The chain combines TRBV5-1 with TRBJ2-2; D not certain. The CDR3 has 16 amino acids. V dropped 0 bases and J dropped 4 bases, with 13 bases sitting between them. Germline V CDR1 and CDR2: SGHRS, YFSETQ. DNA for the CDR3: TGCGCCAGCAGCTTGGCTGGCGGAGCTACCACCGGGGAGCTGTTTTTT. This gives the protein CASSLAGGATTGELFF.

The table lists this clone with a count of one. This chain uses TRBV5-6 with TRBJ1-4; TRBD1 agrees at 7 bases. This CDR3 has 16 residues. Germline CDR1 is SGHDT and CDR2 is YYEEEE. V gave up 0 bases and J gave up 7 bases; unmatched junction bases: 9. In DNA form, the CDR3 reads TGTGCCAGCAGCTTGGAGACGGGGAACAGGGGTGAAAAACTGTTTTTT. Amino acids: CASSLETGNRGEKLFF.

The rearrangement uses TRBV4-3 and TRBJ2-2; perhaps TRBD2 as D (6 bases). V lost 1 base and J 2 bases, leaving 14 bases between the germline ends. The CDR3 covers 17 residues. Germline CDR1 is LGHNA and CDR2 is YSLEER. The CDR3 protein is CASSQAWAGTNTGELFF. The CDR3 coding sequence is TGCGCCAGCAGCCAAGCTTGGGCGGGAACCAACACCGGGGAGCTGTTTTTT.

The chain links TRBV5-1 to TRBJ1-2, with D possibly being TRBD1 (5 bases). Trimming left V 0 bases short and J 6 bases short, with 15 bases between. The CDR3 contains 15 residues. Germline-derived CDR1 and CDR2 are SGHRS and YFSETQ. DNA of the CDR3: TGCGCCAGCAGCTTGGTCCCCCCCAGGGAAGATGGCTACACCTTC. As protein: CASSLVPPREDGYTF.